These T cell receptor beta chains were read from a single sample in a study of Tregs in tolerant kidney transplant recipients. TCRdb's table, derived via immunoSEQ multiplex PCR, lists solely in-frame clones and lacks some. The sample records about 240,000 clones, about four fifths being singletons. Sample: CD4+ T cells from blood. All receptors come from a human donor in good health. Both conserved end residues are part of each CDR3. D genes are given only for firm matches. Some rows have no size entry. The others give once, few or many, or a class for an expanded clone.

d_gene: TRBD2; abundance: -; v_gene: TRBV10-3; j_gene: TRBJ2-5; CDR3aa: CAIGASGAKETQYF; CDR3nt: TGTGCCATTGGGGCTAGCGGGGCCAAAGAGACCCAGTACTTC
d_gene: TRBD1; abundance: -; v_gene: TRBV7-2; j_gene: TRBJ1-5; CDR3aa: CASSGQGTQPQHF; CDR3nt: TGTGCCAGCAGCGGACAGGGAACTCAGCCCCAGCATTTT
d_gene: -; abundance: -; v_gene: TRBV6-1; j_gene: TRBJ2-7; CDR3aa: CASTLSSYEQYF; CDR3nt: TGTGCCAGCACCCTTAGCTCCTACGAGCAGTACTTC
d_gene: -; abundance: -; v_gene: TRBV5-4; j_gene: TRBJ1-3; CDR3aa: CASSFFRPGSGNTIYF; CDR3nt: TGTGCCAGCAGCTTTTTTCGACCAGGGAGTGGAAACACCATATATTTT
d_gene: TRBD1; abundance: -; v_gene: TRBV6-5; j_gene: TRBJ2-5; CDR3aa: CASSYSGTGVWETQYF; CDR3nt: TGTGCCAGCAGTTATTCCGGGACAGGGGTGTGGGAGACCCAGTACTTC
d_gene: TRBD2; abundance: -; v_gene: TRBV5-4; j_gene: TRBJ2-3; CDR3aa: CASKRGGRADTDTQYF; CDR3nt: TGTGCCAGCAAGAGGGGCGGGAGGGCCGACACAGATACGCAGTATTTT
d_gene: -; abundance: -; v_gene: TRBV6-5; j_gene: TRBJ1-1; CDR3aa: CASSSASGNTEAFF; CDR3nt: TGTGCCAGCAGTTCCGCGTCGGGGAACACTGAAGCTTTCTTT
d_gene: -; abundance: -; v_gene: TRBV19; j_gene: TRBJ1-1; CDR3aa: CASHGFHDSTEAFF; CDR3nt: TGTGCCAGTCACGGTTTTCATGATTCCACTGAAGCTTTCTTT
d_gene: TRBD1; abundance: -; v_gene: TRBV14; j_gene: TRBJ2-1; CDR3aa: CASSLQGSANNEQFF; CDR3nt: TGTGCCAGCAGCCTACAGGGGTCCGCGAACAATGAGCAGTTCTTC
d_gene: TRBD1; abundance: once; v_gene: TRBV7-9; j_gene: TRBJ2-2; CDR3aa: CASSQWDSQELFF; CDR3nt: TGTGCCAGCAGCCAGTGGGACAGTCAGGAGCTGTTTTTT
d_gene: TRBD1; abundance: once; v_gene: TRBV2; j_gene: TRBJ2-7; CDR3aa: CASRDRGHEQYF; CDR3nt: TGTGCCAGCAGGGACAGGGGGCACGAGCAGTACTTC
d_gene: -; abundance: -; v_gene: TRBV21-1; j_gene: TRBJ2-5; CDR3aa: CARGTGGIETQYF; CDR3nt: TGTGCCAGGGGGACAGGGGGGATAGAGACCCAGTACTTC
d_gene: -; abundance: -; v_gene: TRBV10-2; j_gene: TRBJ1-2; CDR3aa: CASSTGPEGYTF; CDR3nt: TGCGCCAGCAGTACAGGACCCGAAGGCTACACCTTC
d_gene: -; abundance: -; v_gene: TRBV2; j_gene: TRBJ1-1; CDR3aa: CASNQDINTEAFF; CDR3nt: TGTGCCAGCAACCAGGACATAAACACTGAAGCTTTCTTT
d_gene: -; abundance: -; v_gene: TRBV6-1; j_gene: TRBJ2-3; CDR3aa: CASRRDGTSTDTQYF; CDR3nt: TGTGCCAGCAGGAGGGACGGAACTAGCACAGATACGCAGTATTTT
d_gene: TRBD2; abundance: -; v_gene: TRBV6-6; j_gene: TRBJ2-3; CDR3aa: CASGTSGTQYF; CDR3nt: TGTGCCAGCGGGACTAGCGGAACGCAGTATTTT
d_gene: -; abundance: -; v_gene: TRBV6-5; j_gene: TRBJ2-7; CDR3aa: CASSYSDRGPYEQYF; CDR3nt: TGTGCCAGCAGTTACTCCGACCGAGGGCCCTACGAGCAGTACTTC
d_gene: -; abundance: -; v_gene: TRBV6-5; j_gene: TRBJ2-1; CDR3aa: CASRLRAGNNEQFF; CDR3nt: TGTGCCAGCAGGTTGAGGGCGGGGAACAATGAGCAGTTCTTC
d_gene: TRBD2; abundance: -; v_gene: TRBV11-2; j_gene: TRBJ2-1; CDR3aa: CASSLVGGSGISAFNVF; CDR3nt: TGTGCCAGCAGCTTAGTCGGAGGCAGCGGGATATCCGCTTTTAATGTCTTC
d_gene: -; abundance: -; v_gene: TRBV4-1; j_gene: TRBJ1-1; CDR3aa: CASTRGPAVAEAFF; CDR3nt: TGCGCCAGCACCAGGGGACCAGCGGTCGCTGAAGCTTTCTTT
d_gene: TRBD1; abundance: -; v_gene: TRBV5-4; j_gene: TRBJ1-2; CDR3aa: CASHRGYPPYGYTF; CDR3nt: TGTGCCAGCCACAGGGGTTATCCCCCCTATGGCTACACCTTC
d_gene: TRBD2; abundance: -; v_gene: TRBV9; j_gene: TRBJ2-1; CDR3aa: CASSMTKGLAGMKNEQFF; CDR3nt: TGTGCCAGCAGCATGACCAAGGGACTAGCGGGTATGAAGAATGAGCAGTTCTTC
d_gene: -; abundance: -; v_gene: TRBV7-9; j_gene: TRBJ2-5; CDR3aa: CASSLGVYQETQYF; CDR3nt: TGTGCCAGCAGCTTAGGGGTATACCAAGAGACCCAGTACTTC
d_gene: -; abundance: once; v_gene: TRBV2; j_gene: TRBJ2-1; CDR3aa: CASGTSSYNEQFF; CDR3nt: TGTGCCAGCGGGACAAGCTCCTACAATGAGCAGTTCTTC
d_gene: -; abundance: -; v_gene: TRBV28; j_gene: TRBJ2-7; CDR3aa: CASSETPIYEQYF; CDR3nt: TGTGCCAGCAGTGAGACACCGATTTACGAGCAGTACTTC
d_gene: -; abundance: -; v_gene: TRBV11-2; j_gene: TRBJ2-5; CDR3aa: CASSLDPGLKTQYF; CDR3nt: TGTGCCAGCAGCTTAGATCCAGGGTTGAAGACCCAGTACTTC
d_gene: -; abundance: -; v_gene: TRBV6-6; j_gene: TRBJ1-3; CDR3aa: CASSLGGRGNTIYF; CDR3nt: TGTGCCAGCAGTCTCGGGGGACGGGGAAACACCATATATTTT
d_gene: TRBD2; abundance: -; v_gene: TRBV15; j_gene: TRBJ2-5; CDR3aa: CATSLDPGGGETQYF; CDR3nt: TGTGCCACCAGCCTGGACCCCGGGGGGGGAGAGACCCAGTACTTC
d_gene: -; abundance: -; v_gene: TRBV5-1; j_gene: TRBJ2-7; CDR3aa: CASSLDLRVRYEQYF; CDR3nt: TGCGCCAGCAGCTTGGATCTGCGGGTGAGGTACGAGCAGTACTTC
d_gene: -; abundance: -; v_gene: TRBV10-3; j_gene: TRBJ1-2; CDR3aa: CAISASDSVNYGYTF; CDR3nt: TGTGCCATCAGTGCGTCGGACAGCGTAAACTATGGCTACACCTTC
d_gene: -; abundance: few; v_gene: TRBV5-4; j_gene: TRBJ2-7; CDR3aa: CASSLTRGGNPEGGQYF; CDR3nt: TGTGCCAGCAGCCTCACCCGGGGAGGGAACCCCGAGGGGGGGCAGTACTTC
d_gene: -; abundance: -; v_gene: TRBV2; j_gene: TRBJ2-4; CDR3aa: CASTASSLAKNIQYF; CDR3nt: TGTGCCAGCACCGCTAGCTCCCTAGCCAAAAACATTCAGTACTTC
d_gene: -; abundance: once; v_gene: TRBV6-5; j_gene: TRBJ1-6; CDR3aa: CASSFQGSPLHF; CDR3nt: TGTGCCAGCAGTTTCCAGGGTTCACCCCTCCACTTT
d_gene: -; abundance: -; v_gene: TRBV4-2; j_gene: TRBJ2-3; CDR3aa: CASSHSLRASTDTQYF; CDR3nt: TGTGCCAGCAGCCACTCGCTTAGGGCCTCCACAGATACGCAGTATTTT
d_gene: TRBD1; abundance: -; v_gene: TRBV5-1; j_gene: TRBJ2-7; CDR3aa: CASSLAGQHTYEQYF; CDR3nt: TGCGCCAGCAGCTTGGCGGGACAGCACACCTACGAGCAGTACTTC
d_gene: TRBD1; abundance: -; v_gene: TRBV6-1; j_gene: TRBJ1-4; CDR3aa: CASSRNRGEGEKLFF; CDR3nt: TGTGCCAGCAGTAGGAACAGGGGGGAGGGAGAAAAACTGTTTTTT
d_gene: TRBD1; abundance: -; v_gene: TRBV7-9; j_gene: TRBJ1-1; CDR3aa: CASSQRQGGMVRDTEAFF; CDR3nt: TGTGCCAGCAGCCAACGACAGGGGGGTATGGTAAGGGACACTGAAGCTTTCTTT
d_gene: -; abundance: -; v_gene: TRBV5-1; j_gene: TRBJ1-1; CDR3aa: CASSLVSGTNTEAFF; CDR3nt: TGCGCCAGCAGCTTGGTTTCAGGGACGAACACTGAAGCTTTCTTT
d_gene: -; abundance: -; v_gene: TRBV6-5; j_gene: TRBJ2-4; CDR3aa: CASSHRDGAKNIQYF; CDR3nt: TGTGCCAGCAGCCACCGGGACGGAGCCAAAAACATTCAGTACTTC
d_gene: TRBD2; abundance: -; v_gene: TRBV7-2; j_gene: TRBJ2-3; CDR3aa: CASSPGTSGVSDTQYF; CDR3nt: TGTGCCAGCAGCCCCGGGACTAGCGGGGTATCAGATACGCAGTATTTT
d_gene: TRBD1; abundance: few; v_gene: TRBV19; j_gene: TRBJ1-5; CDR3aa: CASRTTGDQPQHF; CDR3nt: TGTGCCAGTAGGACTACAGGGGATCAGCCCCAGCATTTT
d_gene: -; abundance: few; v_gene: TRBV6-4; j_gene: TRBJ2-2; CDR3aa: CASQRGADTGELFF; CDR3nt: TGTGCCAGTCAAAGGGGCGCGGACACCGGGGAGCTGTTTTTT
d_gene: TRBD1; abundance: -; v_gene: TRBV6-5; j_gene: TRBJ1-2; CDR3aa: CASSYRDRPLEGYTF; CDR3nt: TGTGCCAGCAGTTACAGGGACAGACCCCTAGAAGGCTACACCTTC
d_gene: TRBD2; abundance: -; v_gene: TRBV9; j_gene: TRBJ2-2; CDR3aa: CASSVSLAGGNGELFF; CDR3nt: TGTGCCAGCAGCGTCTCGCTAGCGGGAGGTAACGGGGAGCTGTTTTTT
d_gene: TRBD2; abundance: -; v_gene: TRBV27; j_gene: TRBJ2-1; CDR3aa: CASSPGLLIYNEQFF; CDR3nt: TGTGCCAGCAGCCCGGGACTACTTATCTACAATGAGCAGTTCTTC
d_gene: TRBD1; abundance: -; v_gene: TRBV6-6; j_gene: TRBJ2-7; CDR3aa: CASSYSPRTGVREQYF; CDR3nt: TGTGCCAGCAGTTACTCTCCTAGGACAGGGGTTCGGGAGCAGTACTTC
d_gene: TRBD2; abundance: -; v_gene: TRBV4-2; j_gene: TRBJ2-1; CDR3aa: CASSQGLAGGPRQFF; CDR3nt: TGTGCCAGCAGCCAAGGACTAGCGGGGGGGCCTCGGCAGTTCTTC
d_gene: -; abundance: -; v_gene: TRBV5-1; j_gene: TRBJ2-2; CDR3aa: CASSPRGWEYGVSTGELFF; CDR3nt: TGCGCCAGCAGCCCACGCGGATGGGAGTATGGGGTTTCCACCGGGGAGCTGTTTTTT
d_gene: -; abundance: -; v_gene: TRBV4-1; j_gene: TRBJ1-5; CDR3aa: CASSQEQLNQPQHF; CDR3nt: TGCGCCAGCAGCCAAGAACAGCTAAATCAGCCCCAGCATTTT
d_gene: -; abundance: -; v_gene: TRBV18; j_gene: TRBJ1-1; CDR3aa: CASSPPGLNTEAFF; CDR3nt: TGTGCCAGCTCACCACCGGGACTCAACACTGAAGCTTTCTTT
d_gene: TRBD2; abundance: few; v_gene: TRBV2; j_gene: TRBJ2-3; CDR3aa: CASKAGLASHTQYF; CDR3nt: TGTGCCAGCAAAGCGGGACTAGCTTCCCATACGCAGTATTTT
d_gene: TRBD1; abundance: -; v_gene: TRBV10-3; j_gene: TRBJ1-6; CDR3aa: CAISEDREQPLHF; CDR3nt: TGTGCCATCAGTGAAGACAGGGAACAGCCCCTCCACTTT
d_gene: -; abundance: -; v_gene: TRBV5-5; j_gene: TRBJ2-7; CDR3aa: CASTGTGPYEQYF; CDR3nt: TGTGCCAGCACCGGAACAGGGCCCTACGAGCAGTACTTC
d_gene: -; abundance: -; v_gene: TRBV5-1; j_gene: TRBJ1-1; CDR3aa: CASSLSGGTEAFF; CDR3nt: TGCGCCAGCAGCTTGTCGGGCGGGACTGAAGCTTTCTTT
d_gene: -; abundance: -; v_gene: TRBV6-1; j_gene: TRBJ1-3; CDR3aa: CASSGGEVNTIYF; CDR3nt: TGTGCCAGCAGTGGGGGGGAGGTAAACACCATATATTTT
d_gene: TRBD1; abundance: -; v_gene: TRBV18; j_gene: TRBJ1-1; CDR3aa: CASSTLPTGYNTEAFF; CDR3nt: TGTGCCAGCTCAACCCTCCCGACAGGGTATAACACTGAAGCTTTCTTT
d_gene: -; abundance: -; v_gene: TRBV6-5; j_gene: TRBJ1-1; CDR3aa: CASSSPGRNTEAFF; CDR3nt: TGTGCCAGCAGTTCACCGGGACGGAACACTGAAGCTTTCTTT
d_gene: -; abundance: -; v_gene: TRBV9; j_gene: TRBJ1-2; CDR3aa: CASSVEFWEGLDGYTF; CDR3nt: TGTGCCAGCAGCGTAGAGTTTTGGGAGGGATTAGATGGCTACACCTTC
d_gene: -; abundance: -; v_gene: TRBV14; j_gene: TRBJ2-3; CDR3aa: CASSLGEVWSTDTQYF; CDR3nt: TGTGCCAGCAGCCTGGGGGAGGTGTGGAGCACAGATACGCAGTATTTT